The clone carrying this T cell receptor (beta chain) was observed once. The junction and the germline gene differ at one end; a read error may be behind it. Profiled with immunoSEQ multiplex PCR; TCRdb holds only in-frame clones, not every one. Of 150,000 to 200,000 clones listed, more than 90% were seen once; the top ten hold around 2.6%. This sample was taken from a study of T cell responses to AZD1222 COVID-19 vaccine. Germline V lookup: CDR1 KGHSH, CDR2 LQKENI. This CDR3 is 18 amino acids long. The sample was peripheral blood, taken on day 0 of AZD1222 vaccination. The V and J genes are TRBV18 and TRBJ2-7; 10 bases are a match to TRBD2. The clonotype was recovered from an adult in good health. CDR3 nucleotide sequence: TGTGCCAGCTCACCCGATGCGGGACTAGCGAACGCTAAGGACCCACGTCAATTC. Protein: CASSPDAGLANAKDPRQF.